This TCR beta chain is from a study of beta chain features in type 1 diabetes. Study at large: Age and gender were similar between patients and healthy donors, as were cell yields.

Regarding the study as a whole: Type 1 diabetes patients showed fewer insertions and more deletions at VDJ junctions. Moderate yet significant TCRB CDR3 shortening was seen in Type 1 diabetes patients in all four CD4+ subsets. Naive, central memory and Treg TCRB repertoires appeared more alike in patients than in healthy donors. For patients and controls alike, PCR might favor shorter templates to the same degree.

This clone occurred a few times. What it binds is not known. V was pared by 1 base and J by 2 bases, with 8 bases between. The CDR3 has 14 amino acids. Looked up from germline, CDR1 is LGHNA and CDR2 is YSLEER. Investigators reverse transcribed all isolated RNA, so they sequenced expressed TCRB transcripts. TCRdb's table, derived via immunoSEQ multiplex PCR, lists solely in-frame clones and lacks some. The sample lists 600,000 to 700,000 clones, roughly 12% occurring once. The sequence came from a man younger than 40 with type 1 diabetes. Sequenced input: naive CD4+ T cells from blood. The chain combines TRBV4-3 with TRBJ2-5; tentative D call: TRBD2 (5 bases). This CDR3 reads CASSQGLAQETQYF. The DNA for the CDR3 is TGCGCCAGCAGCCAAGGCCTAGCTCAAGAGACCCAGTACTTC.